These T cell receptor beta chains were read from a single sample in a study of blood T cell repertoires in COVID-19. This table comes from immunoSEQ multiplex PCR, and its TCRdb copy is limited to in-frame clones, with some not included. This table has around 120,000 clones, about 80% appearing once. The sequencing input was peripheral blood. Receptors were obtained from a man aged 40-55 years with active or convalescent COVID-19. Each CDR3 is given with its conserved first and last residue. A D gene is named only where the DNA matches it firmly. A clone size is listed for some rows: how often the clone was seen (once, few, many), or a class if it is expanded.

TRBJ2-7,NA,NA,TRBV5-6,TGTGCCAGCAGCTTCGCGACAGAACCCTACGAGCAGTACTTC,CASSFATEPYEQYF
TRBJ1-2,NA,NA,TRBV19,TGTGCCACCAGAACAGGGACCAACTATGGCTACACCTTC,CATRTGTNYGYTF
TRBJ1-4,NA,NA,TRBV6-5,TGTGCCAGCAGGGTTGTGGGGGGGGGTGAAAAACTGTTTTTT,CASRVVGGGEKLFF
TRBJ2-3,NA,TRBD1,TRBV5-1,TGCGCCAGCAGCTCCGGACAGGCGTATGGGCAGTATTTT,CASSSGQAYGQYF
TRBJ2-3,NA,TRBD2,TRBV6-4,TGTGCCAGCAGCTCTCGGAGTAGCGGGGGGGCCACAGATACGCAGTATTTT,CASSSRSSGGATDTQYF
TRBJ1-3,NA,NA,TRBV6-5,TGTGCCAGCATGTTTCTTCGGGGAAACACCATATATTTT,CASMFLRGNTIYF
TRBJ2-3,NA,TRBD2,TRBV4-3,TGCGCCAGCAGCCAGGGTCATACTAGCGGGGGAAGCACAGATACGCAGTATTTT,CASSQGHTSGGSTDTQYF
TRBJ2-5,NA,TRBD2,TRBV10-3,TGTGCCATCAGTGAGTCTGGGCTAGCGGGGGCCCCAGGAGAGACCCAGTACTTC,CAISESGLAGAPGETQYF
TRBJ2-7,NA,NA,TRBV7-2,TGTGCCAGCAGCTTAGGGCAGGCCTTAGCCTACGAGCAGTACTTC,CASSLGQALAYEQYF
TRBJ2-7,NA,NA,TRBV6-5,NA,CASILGTSYEQYF
TRBJ2-7,NA,TRBD2,TRBV29-1,TGCAGCGTTGTCAAAGCGGGGGTAGGTGGCGAGCAGTACTTC,CSVVKAGVGGEQYF
TRBJ2-1,NA,TRBD1,TRBV6-5,TGTGCCAGCACCAAACCGGGACAGGGGACGAATGAGCAGTTCTTC,CASTKPGQGTNEQFF
TRBJ1-2,NA,NA,TRBV6-5,TGTGCCAGCGCATTAATACGGGACTCAAGCTATGGCTACACCTTC,CASALIRDSSYGYTF
TRBJ2-3,NA,NA,TRBV20-1,TGCAGTGCTAGTCGAACTAGGACCTCTAGCGCAGATACGCAGTATTTT,CSASRTRTSSADTQYF
TRBJ1-6,NA,NA,TRBV27,TGTGCCAGCAGTTTGATCAGGGAGGGTTCACCCCTCCACTTT,CASSLIREGSPLHF
TRBJ2-5,NA,TRBD1,TRBV5-1,TGCGCCAGCAGCCTGGGACAGGGGGCATGGGAGACCCAGTACTTC,CASSLGQGAWETQYF
TRBJ1-2,once,NA,TRBV9,TGTGCCAGCAGCGTAGGACCAGAAGGGGTGTACTATGGCTACACCTTC,CASSVGPEGVYYGYTF
TRBJ1-1,many,TRBD1,TRBV9,TGTGCCAGCAGCGTAGCCCAGGGACAGGTCGCTGAAGCTTTCTTT,CASSVAQGQVAEAFF
TRBJ2-5,NA,NA,TRBV18,TGTGCCAGCTCACCAAAGCTCCAAGAGACCCAGTACTTC,CASSPKLQETQYF
TRBJ2-5,NA,TRBD1,TRBV28,TGTGCCAGCAGCTCCGGGACAGTAGGGCAAGAGACCCAGTACTTC,CASSSGTVGQETQYF